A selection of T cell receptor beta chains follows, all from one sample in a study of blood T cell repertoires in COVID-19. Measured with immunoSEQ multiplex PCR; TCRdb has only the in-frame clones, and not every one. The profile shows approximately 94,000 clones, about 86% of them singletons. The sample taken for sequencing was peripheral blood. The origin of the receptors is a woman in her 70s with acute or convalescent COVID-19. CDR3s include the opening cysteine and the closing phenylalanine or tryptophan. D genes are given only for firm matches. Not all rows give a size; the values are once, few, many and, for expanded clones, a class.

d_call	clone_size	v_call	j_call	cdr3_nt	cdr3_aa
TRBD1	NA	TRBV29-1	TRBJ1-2	TGCAGCGCCGGACAGGGGGGATACTATGGCTACACCTTC	CSAGQGGYYGYTF
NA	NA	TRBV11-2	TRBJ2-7	TGTGCCAGCAGCACCCCAGGGTTTTACGAGCAGTACTTC	CASSTPGFYEQYF
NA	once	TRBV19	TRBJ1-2	TGTGCCAGTAGGCCAACAGGGTGGATCTATGGCTACACCTTC	CASRPTGWIYGYTF
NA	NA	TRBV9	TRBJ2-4	TGTGCCAGCAGCGTGGGGCGGGACAGCGAGGAGTACTTC	CASSVGRDSEEYF
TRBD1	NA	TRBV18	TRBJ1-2	TGTGCCAGCTCCGCCGGGGGACAGGGAAACTATGGCTACACCTTC	CASSAGGQGNYGYTF
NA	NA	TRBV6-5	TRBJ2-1	TGTGCCAGCAGTTACTCGACCAGGGCGCGAAATGAGCAGTTCTTC	CASSYSTRARNEQFF
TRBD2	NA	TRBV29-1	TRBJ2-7	TGCAGCGTCGGGACTAGCGGGATTAGCGAGCAGTACTTC	CSVGTSGISEQYF
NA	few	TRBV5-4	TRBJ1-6	TGTGCCAGCAGCTTGGCTCAGGGCCGTAATTCACCCCTCCACTTT	CASSLAQGRNSPLHF
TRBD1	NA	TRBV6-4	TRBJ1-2	TGTGCCAGCAACTCCGGGACAGGGGACTATGGCTACACCTTC	CASNSGTGDYGYTF
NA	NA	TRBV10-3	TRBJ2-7	TGTGCCGTCAGAGGCGGGTACGAGCAGTACTTC	CAVRGGYEQYF
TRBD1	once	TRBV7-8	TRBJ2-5	TGTGCCAGCAGCCAACGGGACAGGCCCCAAGAGACCCAGTACTTC	CASSQRDRPQETQYF
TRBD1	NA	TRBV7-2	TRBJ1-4	TGTGCCAGCAGCTTCGGACAGGGTGAAAAACTGTTTTTT	CASSFGQGEKLFF
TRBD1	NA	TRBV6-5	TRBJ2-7	TGTGCCAGCAGGACAGGGGACTACGAGCAGTACTTC	CASRTGDYEQYF
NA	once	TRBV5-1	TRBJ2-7	TGCGCCAGCAGCTTGGAGTACACTACCTACGAGCAGTACTTC	CASSLEYTTYEQYF
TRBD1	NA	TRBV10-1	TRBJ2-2	TGCGCCAGCAGTGAGACAGGGGGCGCGGGCACCGGGGAGCTGTTTTTT	CASSETGGAGTGELFF
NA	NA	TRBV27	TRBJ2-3	TGTGCCAGCAGTTTAAATCGGGGGACAGATACGCAGTATTTT	CASSLNRGTDTQYF
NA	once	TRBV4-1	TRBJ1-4	TGCGCCAGCAGCCAAGTACCGAGCCCAGGAAAACTGTTTTTT	CASSQVPSPGKLFF
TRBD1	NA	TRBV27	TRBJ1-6	TGTGCCAGCAGTCTTACGACAGGGGACTCACCCCTCCACTTT	CASSLTTGDSPLHF
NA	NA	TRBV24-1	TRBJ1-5	TGTGCCCCAGACAGAGGAGGCAATCAGCCCCAGCATTTT	CAPDRGGNQPQHF
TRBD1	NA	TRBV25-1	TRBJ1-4	TGTGCCAGCAGTAGACAGGGGGCTGCTAATGAAAAACTGTTTTTT	CASSRQGAANEKLFF
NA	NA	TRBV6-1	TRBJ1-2	TGTGCCAGCAGTGATGGTATGGGACAATTTTGGGGCTACACCTTC	CASSDGMGQFWGYTF
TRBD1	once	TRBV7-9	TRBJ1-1	TGTGCCAGCAGCACCGGGCAGGGGGCGAATACTGAAGCTTTCTTT	CASSTGQGANTEAFF
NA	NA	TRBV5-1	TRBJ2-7	TGCGCCAGCAGCTTTATCGGGGGAGTATTCTACGAGCAGTACTTC	CASSFIGGVFYEQYF
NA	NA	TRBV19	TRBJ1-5	TGTGCCAGCCAACAGGGACCGCTGAGCAATCAGCCCCAGCATTTT	CASQQGPLSNQPQHF
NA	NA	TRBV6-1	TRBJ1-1	TGTGCCAGCAGTGAAAATGGTAAGCACACTGAAGCTTTCTTT	CASSENGKHTEAFF
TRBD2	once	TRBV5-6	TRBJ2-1	TGTGCCAGCAGCCCTATAGCGGGGGGGCCAAATGAGCAGTTCTTC	CASSPIAGGPNEQFF
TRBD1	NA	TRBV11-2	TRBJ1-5	TGTGCCAGCAGCTTAGCTCTCCGGACAGGCCAAAAACAGCCCCAGCATTTT	CASSLALRTGQKQPQHF
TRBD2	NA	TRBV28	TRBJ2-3	TGTGCCAGCAGTAGGGTCTCGGCGGGAGCGAATACGCAGTATTTT	CASSRVSAGANTQYF
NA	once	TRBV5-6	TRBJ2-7	TGTGCCAGCAGCTTGAGGGCCTGGGGGGTCCCCGACGAGCAGTACTTC	CASSLRAWGVPDEQYF